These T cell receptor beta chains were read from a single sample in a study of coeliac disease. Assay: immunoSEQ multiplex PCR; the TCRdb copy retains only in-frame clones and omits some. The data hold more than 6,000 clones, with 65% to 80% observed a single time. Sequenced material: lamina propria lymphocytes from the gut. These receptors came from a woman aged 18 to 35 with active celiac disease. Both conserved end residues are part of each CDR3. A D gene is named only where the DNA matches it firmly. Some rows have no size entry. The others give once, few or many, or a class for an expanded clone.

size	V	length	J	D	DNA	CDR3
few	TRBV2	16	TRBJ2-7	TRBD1	TGTGCCAGCAGTCAAAACAGGGACAGGGGCCCCTACGAGCAGTACTTC	CASSQNRDRGPYEQYF
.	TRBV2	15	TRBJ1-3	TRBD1	TGTGCCAGCACCTTACAGGGGGAGGCAGGAAACACCATATATTTT	CASTLQGEAGNTIYF
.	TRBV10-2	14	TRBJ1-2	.	TGCGCCAGCAGACCATGGACAGCTAACTATGGCTACACCTTC	CASRPWTANYGYTF
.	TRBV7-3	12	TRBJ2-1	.	TGTGCCAGCAGCTCCCCAAACAATGAGCAGTTCTTC	CASSSPNNEQFF
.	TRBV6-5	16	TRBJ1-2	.	TGTGCCAGCAGTTACTCGTGGGGGCGCGAGAACTATGGCTACACCTTC	CASSYSWGRENYGYTF
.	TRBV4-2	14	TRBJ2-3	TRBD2	TGTGCCAGCAGCTCACGGGAGGACACAGATACGCAGTATTTT	CASSSREDTDTQYF
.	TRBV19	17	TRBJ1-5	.	TGTGCCAGTAGTATAGACGAAACAGGTTTGGGCAATCAGCCCCAGCATTTT	CASSIDETGLGNQPQHF
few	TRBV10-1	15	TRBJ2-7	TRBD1	TGCGCCAGCAGCCGAGACGGGACAGGACTCTACGAGCAGTACTTC	CASSRDGTGLYEQYF
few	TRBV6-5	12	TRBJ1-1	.	TGTGCCAGCAGTTACAGGGAGGGAGTTGCTTTCTTT	CASSYREGVAFF
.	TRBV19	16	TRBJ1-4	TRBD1	TGTGCCAGTAGTGGATGGACAGGCCAGGAATATGAAAAACTGTTTTTT	CASSGWTGQEYEKLFF
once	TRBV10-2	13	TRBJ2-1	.	TGCGCCACCCGGGAGAGCTCCTACAATGAGCAGTTCTTC	CATRESSYNEQFF
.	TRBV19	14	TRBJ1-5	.	TGTGCCAGTAGTACGGGGAATAGCAATCAGCCCCAGCATTTT	CASSTGNSNQPQHF
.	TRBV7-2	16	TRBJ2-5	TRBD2	TGTGCCAGCAGCCCTGGACTAGCGGGTGGGCAAGAGACCCAGTACTTC	CASSPGLAGGQETQYF
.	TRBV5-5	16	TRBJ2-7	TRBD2	TGTGCCAGCAGCTTCCGCGGGGGGGCCGGGGGCTACGAGCAGTACTTC	CASSFRGGAGGYEQYF
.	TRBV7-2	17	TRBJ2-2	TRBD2	TGTGCCAGCAGCCCTTCGGGGGGGAGGGCGGCCACCGGGGAGCTGTTTTTT	CASSPSGGRAATGELFF
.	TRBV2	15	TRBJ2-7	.	TGTGCCAGCAGTGGTACAGCAAAGATCTCCTACGAGCAGTACTTC	CASSGTAKISYEQYF
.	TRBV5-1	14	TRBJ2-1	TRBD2	TGCGCCAGCAGCGGCGGGAGGGCGCCCAATGAGCAGTTCTTC	CASSGGRAPNEQFF